This T cell receptor beta chain was sequenced during a study of blood T cell repertoires in COVID-19. Across the whole study: The United States, Italy and Spain supplied acute and convalescent COVID-19 samples. T cells, B-cell-depleted T cells, or PBMCs provided the cDNA or gDNA that served as material.

Authors' analysis steps: Amplification of reference gene primers was used by the study to estimate nucleated cell counts. Assay used: immunoSEQ multiplex PCR; TCRdb lists only in-frame clones, some missing. Clonal size and the V and J genes are those of that table, whereas D and trimming came from the DNA. The data hold more than 85,000 clones, with about 81% observed a single time. CDR3 size: 15 residues. Germline V gene data show CDR1 as LNHDA and CDR2 as SQIVND (reference sequence). V lost 6 bases and J lost 3, with 15 bases in between. The chain links TRBV19 to TRBJ1-5, with D possibly matching TRBD1 (5 bases). This clonotype was sampled from a man in his sixties with acute or convalescent COVID-19. Sequenced: peripheral blood. CDR3 in amino acids: CASSQQANLNQPQHF. CDR3 in DNA: TGTGCCAGTAGCCAACAGGCAAACCTCAATCAGCCCCAGCATTTT.